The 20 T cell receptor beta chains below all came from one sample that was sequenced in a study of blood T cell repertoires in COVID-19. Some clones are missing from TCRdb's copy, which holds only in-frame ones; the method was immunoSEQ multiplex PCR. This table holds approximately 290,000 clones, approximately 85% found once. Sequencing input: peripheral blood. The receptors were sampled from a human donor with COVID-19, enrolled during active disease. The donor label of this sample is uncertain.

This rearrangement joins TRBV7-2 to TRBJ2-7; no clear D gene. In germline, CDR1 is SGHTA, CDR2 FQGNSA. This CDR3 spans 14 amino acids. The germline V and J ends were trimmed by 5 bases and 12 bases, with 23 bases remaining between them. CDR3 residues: CASSPKSEGPRPYF. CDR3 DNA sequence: TGTGCCAGCAGCCCGAAATCCGAAGGTCCGCGGCCGTACTTC.

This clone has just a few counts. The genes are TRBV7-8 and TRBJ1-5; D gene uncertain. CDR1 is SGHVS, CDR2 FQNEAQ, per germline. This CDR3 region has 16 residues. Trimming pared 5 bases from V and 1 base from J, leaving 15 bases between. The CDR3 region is CASSPLIQLSNQPQHF. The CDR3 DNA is TGTGCCAGCAGCCCTTTAATCCAGTTAAGCAATCAGCCCCAGCATTTT.

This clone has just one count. CDR3 amino acids: CASSVGLAGQYQYF. CDR3 DNA: TGCGCCAGCAGCGTGGGACTAGCGGGACAATATCAGTACTTC. V gene TRBV5-1 combines with J gene TRBJ2-4, with 13 bases lining up with TRBD2. V shed 4 bases, J shed 12 bases, and the junction held 7 bases outside the gene matches. This CDR3 spans 14 amino acids. Germline CDR1 and CDR2: SGHRS and YFSETQ.

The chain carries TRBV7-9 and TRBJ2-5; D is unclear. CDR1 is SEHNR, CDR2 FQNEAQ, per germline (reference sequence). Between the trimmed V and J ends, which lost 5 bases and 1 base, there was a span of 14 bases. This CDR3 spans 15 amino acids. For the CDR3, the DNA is TGTGCCAGCAGCCCATCGCCCGGGTCCCAAGAGACCCAGTACTTC. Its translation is CASSPSPGSQETQYF.

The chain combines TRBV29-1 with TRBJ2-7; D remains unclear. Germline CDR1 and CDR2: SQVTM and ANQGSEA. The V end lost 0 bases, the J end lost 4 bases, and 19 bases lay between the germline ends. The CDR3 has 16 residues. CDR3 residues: CSVEDRASTHFYEQYF. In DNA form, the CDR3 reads TGCAGCGTTGAAGATCGAGCTTCAACCCATTTTTACGAGCAGTACTTC.

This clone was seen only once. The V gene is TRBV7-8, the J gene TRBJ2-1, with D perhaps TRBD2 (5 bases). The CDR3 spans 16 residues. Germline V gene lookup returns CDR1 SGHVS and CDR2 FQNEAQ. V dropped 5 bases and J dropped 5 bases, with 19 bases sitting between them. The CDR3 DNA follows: TGTGCCAGCAGCCGCGGTCTAGGACTCGACGACAATGAGCAGTTCTTC. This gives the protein CASSRGLGLDDNEQFF.

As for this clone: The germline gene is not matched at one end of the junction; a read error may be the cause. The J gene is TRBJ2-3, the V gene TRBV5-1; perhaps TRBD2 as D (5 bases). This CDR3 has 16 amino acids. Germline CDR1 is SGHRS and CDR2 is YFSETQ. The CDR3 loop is CASRLDSTAGTDTQYF. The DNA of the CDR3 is TGCGCCAGCAGATTGGACTCCACGGCGGGCACAGATACGCAGTATTTT. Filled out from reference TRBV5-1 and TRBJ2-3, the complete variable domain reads KAGVTQTPRYLIKTRGQQVTLSCSPISGHRSVSWYQQTPGQGLQFLFEYFSETQRNKGNFPGRFSGRQFSNSRSEMNVSTLELGDSALYLCASRLDSTAGTDTQYFGPGTRLTVL.

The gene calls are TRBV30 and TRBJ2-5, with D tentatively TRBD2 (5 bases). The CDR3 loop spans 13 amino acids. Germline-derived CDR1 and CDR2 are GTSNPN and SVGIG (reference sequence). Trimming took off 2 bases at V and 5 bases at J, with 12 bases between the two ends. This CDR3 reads CAWSLASWETQYF. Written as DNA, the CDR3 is TGTGCCTGGAGTTTAGCTAGCTGGGAGACCCAGTACTTC.

This CDR3 is CSVEITGESNQPQHF. The CDR3 DNA reads as TGCAGCGTTGAAATCACAGGGGAGAGCAATCAGCCCCAGCATTTT. The V and J genes are TRBV29-1 and TRBJ1-5; 7 nucleotides align to TRBD1. Per the germline V gene, CDR1 is SQVTM and CDR2 is ANQGSEA. J was trimmed by 1 base and V by 2 bases; bases with no gene match: 5. This CDR3 region has 15 residues.

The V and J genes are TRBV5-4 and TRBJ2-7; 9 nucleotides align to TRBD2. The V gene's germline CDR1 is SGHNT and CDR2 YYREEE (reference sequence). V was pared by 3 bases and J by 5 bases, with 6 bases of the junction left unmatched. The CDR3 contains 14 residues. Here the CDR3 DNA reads TGTGCCAGCAGCTGGACGAGACTAGCGGACGAGCAGTACTTC. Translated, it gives CASSWTRLADEQYF.

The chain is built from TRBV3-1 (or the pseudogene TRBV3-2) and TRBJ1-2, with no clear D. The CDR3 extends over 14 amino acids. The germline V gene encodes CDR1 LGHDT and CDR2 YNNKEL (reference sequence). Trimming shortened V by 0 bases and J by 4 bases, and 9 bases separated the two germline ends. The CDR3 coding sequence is TGTGCCAGCAGCCAAGATCGTGTCTCCTATGGCTACACCTTC. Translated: CASSQDRVSYGYTF.

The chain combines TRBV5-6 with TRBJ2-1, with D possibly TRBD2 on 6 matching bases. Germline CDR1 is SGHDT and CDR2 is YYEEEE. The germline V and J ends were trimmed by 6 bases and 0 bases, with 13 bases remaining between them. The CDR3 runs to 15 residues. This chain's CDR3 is CASTLRGSSYNEQFF. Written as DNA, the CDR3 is TGTGCCAGCACCCTGCGGGGAAGCTCCTACAATGAGCAGTTCTTC.

The CDR3 reads CASRSTGNYGYTF. As DNA, the CDR3 is TGTGCCAGCAGATCGACAGGGAACTATGGCTACACCTTC. The rearrangement links TRBV27 to TRBJ1-2; 7 bases are a match to TRBD1. Germline V gene sequence: CDR1 MNHEY, CDR2 SMNVEV (reference sequence). J lost 2 bases, V lost 6 bases, and 3 bases had no gene match. This CDR3 region has 13 residues.

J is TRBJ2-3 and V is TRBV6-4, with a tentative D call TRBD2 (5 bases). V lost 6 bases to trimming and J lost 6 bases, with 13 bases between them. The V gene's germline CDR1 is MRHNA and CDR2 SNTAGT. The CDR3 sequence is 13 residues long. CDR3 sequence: CASSLEAGDTQYF. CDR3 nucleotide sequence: TGTGCCAGCAGCCTAGAGGCGGGCGATACGCAGTATTTT.

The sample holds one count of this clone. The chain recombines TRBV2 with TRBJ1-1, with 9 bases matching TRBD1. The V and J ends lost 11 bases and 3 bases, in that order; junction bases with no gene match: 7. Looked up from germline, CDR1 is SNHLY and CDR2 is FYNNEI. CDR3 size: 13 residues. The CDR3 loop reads CAGGQGGYTEAFF. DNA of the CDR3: TGTGCCGGGGGACAGGGTGGTTACACTGAAGCTTTCTTT.

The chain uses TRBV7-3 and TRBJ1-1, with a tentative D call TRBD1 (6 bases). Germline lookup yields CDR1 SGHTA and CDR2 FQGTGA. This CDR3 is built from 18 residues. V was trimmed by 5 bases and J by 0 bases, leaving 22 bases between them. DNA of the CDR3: TGTGCCAGCAGCCCGAACAGAGGACAGAGCCCCATGAACACTGAAGCTTTCTTT. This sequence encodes CASSPNRGQSPMNTEAFF.

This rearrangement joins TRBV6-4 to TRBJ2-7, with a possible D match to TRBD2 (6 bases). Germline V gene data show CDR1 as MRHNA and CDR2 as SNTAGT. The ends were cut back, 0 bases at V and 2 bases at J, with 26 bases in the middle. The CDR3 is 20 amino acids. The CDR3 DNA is TGTGCCAGCAGTGACTCGAATCCGGGAGACTTGGGATATAAGGCCTACGAGCAGTACTTC. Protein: CASSDSNPGDLGYKAYEQYF.

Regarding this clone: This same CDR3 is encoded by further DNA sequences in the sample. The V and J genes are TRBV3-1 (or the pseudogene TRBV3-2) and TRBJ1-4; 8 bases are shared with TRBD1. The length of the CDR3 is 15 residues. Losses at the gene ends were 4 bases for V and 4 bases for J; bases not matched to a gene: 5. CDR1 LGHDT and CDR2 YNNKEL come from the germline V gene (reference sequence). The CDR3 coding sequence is TGTGCCAGCAGCCCGAGGACAGGGAGTAATGAAAAACTGTTTTTT. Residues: CASSPRTGSNEKLFF.

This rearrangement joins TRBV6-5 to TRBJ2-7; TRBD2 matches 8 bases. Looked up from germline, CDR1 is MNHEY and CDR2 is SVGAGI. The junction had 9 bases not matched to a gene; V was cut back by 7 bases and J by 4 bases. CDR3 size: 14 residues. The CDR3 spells CASTNGGLEYEQYF. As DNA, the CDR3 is TGTGCCAGCACTAATGGGGGACTAGAGTACGAGCAGTACTTC.

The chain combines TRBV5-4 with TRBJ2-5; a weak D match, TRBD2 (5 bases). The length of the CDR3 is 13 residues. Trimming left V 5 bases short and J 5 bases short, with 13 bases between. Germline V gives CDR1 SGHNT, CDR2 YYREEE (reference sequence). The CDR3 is CASSTEGQETQYF. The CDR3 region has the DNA TGTGCCAGCAGTACCGAGGGCCAGGAGACCCAGTACTTC.